The clone carrying this T cell receptor (beta chain) was counted only a few times. The CDR3 consists of 13 residues. V was shortened by 1 base and J by 7 bases, with 10 bases between the two germline ends. TCRdb reprocessed the RT-PCR reads via MiXCR and lists one record per CDR3 protein. The sample shows 550,000 to 750,000 distinct CDR3 sequences, 13% to 15% of them seen only once. This clonotype originated in a female donor in good health, serving as a healthy control. The chain employs TRBV12-3 or TRBV12-4 and TRBJ1-1, with no clear D. Source material: memory CD4+ T cells from blood. Here the CDR3 DNA reads TGTGCCAGCAGTTTAGGCAGTGGTAGTGAAGCTTTCTTT. This codes for CASSLGSGSEAFF.